This T cell receptor beta chain was recovered during a study of blood T cell repertoires in COVID-19. CDR1 KGHDR and CDR2 SFDVKD come from the germline V gene. With V trimmed by 4 bases and J by 6 bases, 8 bases remained unmatched. This CDR3 is 15 amino acids long. Sequencing used immunoSEQ multiplex PCR; TCRdb keeps in-frame clones, though not all of them. The profile shows 170,000 or so clones, more than 70% of them singletons. The sequencing sample was made of PBMCs or T cells enriched from blood (not recorded which). The V call is TRBV24-1, the J call TRBJ2-1; 7 nucleotides match TRBD1. The receptor was derived from a man aged 40-50 years who had recovered from COVID-19. The CDR3: CATSERGGHSNEQFF. CDR3 in DNA: TGTGCCACCAGTGAGAGAGGGGGCCACTCCAATGAGCAGTTCTTC.